This TCR beta chain originates from a study of identical twins. Study results and limitations: Twin-shared out-of-frame alpha sequences showed excess low generation probability.

The CDR3 has 16 residues. Germline V lookup: CDR1 WSHSY, CDR2 SAAADI. V trimming: 1 base; J trimming: 3 bases; junction bases outside the gene matches: 7. One entry per CDR3 protein results from TCRdb running MiXCR on the 5' RACE reads. Of about 150,000 distinct CDR3 sequences listed, under 4.5% are singletons. Concerning this clonotype itself: The target antigen is unknown.

The genes are TRBV10-2 and TRBJ2-3, with 7 bases matching TRBD2. This TCR was sampled from a man between 18 and 35 years old in good health. Sequencing was carried out using memory T cells sorted from blood. Here the CDR3 DNA reads TGCGCCAGCAGTGAGTTGGGCGGGAGACCGACAGATACGCAGTATTTT. Translation: CASSELGGRPTDTQYF.